The rows below give T cell receptor beta chains drawn from one sample of a study of control samples from healthy donors and cancer patients. Using immunoSEQ multiplex PCR, the repertoire was profiled, and TCRdb retains in-frame clones only, with some absent. Of 25,000 to 35,000 clones listed, roughly 78% are singletons. Sequencing was done on a sample of PBMCs. These receptors came from a man aged 55 to 70 with head and neck cancer. Each CDR3 is given with its conserved first and last residue. The order of the fields is J gene, V gene, clone size, D gene, CDR3 DNA, CDR3 protein. A D gene is named only where the DNA matches it firmly. Clone sizes are given selectively: once, few, many, or a class where the clone is expanded.

j_gene: TRBJ2-1
v_gene: TRBV28
abundance: NA
d_gene: TRBD2
CDR3nt: TGTGCCAGCAGTCCGCAAGGGACTAGCGGCTACAATGAGCAGTTCTTC
CDR3aa: CASSPQGTSGYNEQFF

j_gene: TRBJ2-2
v_gene: TRBV24-1
abundance: NA
d_gene: TRBD1
CDR3nt: TGTGCCACCAGAGCGACAGGGGGGACCGGGGAGCTGTTTTTT
CDR3aa: CATRATGGTGELFF

j_gene: TRBJ2-5
v_gene: TRBV2
abundance: once
d_gene: NA
CDR3nt: TGTGCCAGCACAGGGGTCGTTGGTGGTAGGGAGACCCAGTACTTC
CDR3aa: CASTGVVGGRETQYF

j_gene: TRBJ2-1
v_gene: TRBV5-1
abundance: NA
d_gene: TRBD2
CDR3nt: TGCGCCAGCAGCTTGGAACTAGCGGGAGTCAATGAGCAGTTCTTC
CDR3aa: CASSLELAGVNEQFF

j_gene: TRBJ2-1
v_gene: TRBV27
abundance: NA
d_gene: NA
CDR3nt: TGTGCCAGCAGTTTTAATAACTACAATGAGCAGTTCTTC
CDR3aa: CASSFNNYNEQFF

j_gene: TRBJ1-1
v_gene: TRBV19
abundance: few
d_gene: NA
CDR3nt: TGTGCCAGTAGTAACCGGGGCACTGAAGCTTTCTTT
CDR3aa: CASSNRGTEAFF

j_gene: TRBJ2-3
v_gene: TRBV5-4
abundance: NA
d_gene: TRBD2
CDR3nt: TGTGCCAGCAGCTGGCTAGCGGGCACAGATACGCAGTATTTT
CDR3aa: CASSWLAGTDTQYF

j_gene: TRBJ1-5
v_gene: TRBV7-9
abundance: few
d_gene: NA
CDR3nt: TGTGCCAGCAGCCATGACTCGGGGCTGATGGGCAATCAGCCCCAGCATTTT
CDR3aa: CASSHDSGLMGNQPQHF

j_gene: TRBJ1-2
v_gene: TRBV6-2/TRBV6-3
abundance: NA
d_gene: NA
CDR3nt: TGTGCCAGCAGCCCTACCCATACAGGATATTCACACTATGGCTACACCTTC
CDR3aa: CASSPTHTGYSHYGYTF

j_gene: TRBJ2-7
v_gene: TRBV7-2
abundance: NA
d_gene: TRBD1
CDR3nt: TGTGCCAGCAGCGCCCGGGACAGAACCCTCTACGAGCAGTACTTC
CDR3aa: CASSARDRTLYEQYF

j_gene: TRBJ2-2
v_gene: TRBV9
abundance: NA
d_gene: NA
CDR3nt: TGTGCCAGCAGCGAGACACCGAGGGCCGGGGAGCTGTTTTTT
CDR3aa: CASSETPRAGELFF

j_gene: TRBJ1-4
v_gene: TRBV5-8
abundance: NA
d_gene: NA
CDR3nt: TGTGCCAGCAGCTTGGCCTTCGACAGAACTGGAGGGGGTGGAAAACTGTTTTTT
CDR3aa: CASSLAFDRTGGGGKLFF

j_gene: TRBJ2-3
v_gene: TRBV14
abundance: once
d_gene: NA
CDR3nt: TGTGCCAGCAGCCAGGACTATGCGGATACGCAGTATTTT
CDR3aa: CASSQDYADTQYF

j_gene: TRBJ2-1
v_gene: TRBV28
abundance: once
d_gene: NA
CDR3nt: TGTGCCAGCAGTTTCTCCCGCCTCACTCTCGTGGAGCAGTTCTTC
CDR3aa: CASSFSRLTLVEQFF

j_gene: TRBJ2-1
v_gene: TRBV28
abundance: NA
d_gene: NA
CDR3nt: TGTGCCAGCAACCGGGGGTGGGGATACAATGAGCAGTTCTTC
CDR3aa: CASNRGWGYNEQFF

j_gene: TRBJ1-4
v_gene: TRBV28
abundance: NA
d_gene: TRBD1
CDR3nt: TGTGCCAGCAGACTTACAGGGGGCAGAGAAAAACTGTTTTTT
CDR3aa: CASRLTGGREKLFF

j_gene: TRBJ2-3
v_gene: TRBV2
abundance: NA
d_gene: TRBD2
CDR3nt: TGTGCCGGCCATCCCTTGCTAGCGGGTCAGGTAGATACGCAGTATTTT
CDR3aa: CAGHPLLAGQVDTQYF

j_gene: TRBJ2-1
v_gene: TRBV28
abundance: NA
d_gene: TRBD1
CDR3nt: TGTGCCAGCAGCAAGACAGGGATAGACAATGAGCAGTTCTTC
CDR3aa: CASSKTGIDNEQFF

j_gene: TRBJ1-1
v_gene: TRBV3-1/TRBV3-2
abundance: few
d_gene: TRBD1
CDR3nt: TGTGCCAGCAGCCAAGGGGACAGGTTAGGGACTGAAGCTTTCTTT
CDR3aa: CASSQGDRLGTEAFF

j_gene: TRBJ1-6
v_gene: TRBV6-2/TRBV6-3
abundance: NA
d_gene: NA
CDR3nt: TGTGCCAGCAGTTACTCGCCGAGACCCCTCCACTTT
CDR3aa: CASSYSPRPLHF

j_gene: TRBJ2-3
v_gene: TRBV7-3
abundance: few
d_gene: NA
CDR3nt: TGTGCCAGCAGCTACGGGGGCGGACCCACAGATACGCAGTATTTT
CDR3aa: CASSYGGGPTDTQYF

j_gene: TRBJ2-2
v_gene: TRBV28
abundance: once
d_gene: NA
CDR3nt: TGTGCCAGCAAGCAGGGGACGATCCTGAACACCGGGGAGCTGTTTTTT
CDR3aa: CASKQGTILNTGELFF

j_gene: TRBJ2-3
v_gene: TRBV27
abundance: NA
d_gene: TRBD2
CDR3nt: TGTGCCAGCAGTTTATTAGGCGGGAGAGGAGCAGATACGCAGTATTTT
CDR3aa: CASSLLGGRGADTQYF

j_gene: TRBJ2-1
v_gene: TRBV7-2
abundance: NA
d_gene: NA
CDR3nt: TGTGCCAGCAGCCAGGGACCCGCGAGTAGGAATGAGCAGTTCTTC
CDR3aa: CASSQGPASRNEQFF

j_gene: TRBJ2-5
v_gene: TRBV11-2
abundance: few
d_gene: TRBD2
CDR3nt: TGTGCCAGCAGCTTATACGGGGGGGCTGGGGAGACCCAGTACTTC
CDR3aa: CASSLYGGAGETQYF

j_gene: TRBJ1-5
v_gene: TRBV15
abundance: few
d_gene: NA
CDR3nt: TGTGCCACCAGCAGAGCAGACTTAACGGGCCAGCATTTT
CDR3aa: CATSRADLTGQHF

j_gene: TRBJ2-5
v_gene: TRBV19
abundance: once
d_gene: NA
CDR3nt: TGTGCCAGTAGTATATCCGGGACCTACGGGACCCAGTACTTC
CDR3aa: CASSISGTYGTQYF

j_gene: TRBJ1-1
v_gene: TRBV7-9
abundance: NA
d_gene: NA
CDR3nt: TGTGCCAGCAGCTTGGCCTTGAACACTGAAGCTTTCTTT
CDR3aa: CASSLALNTEAFF

j_gene: TRBJ2-3
v_gene: TRBV3-1/TRBV3-2
abundance: NA
d_gene: TRBD2
CDR3nt: TGTGCCAGCAGCCGACTAGCGGGAGGAGGGGGGAAAGATACGCAGTATTTT
CDR3aa: CASSRLAGGGGKDTQYF

j_gene: TRBJ2-2
v_gene: TRBV27
abundance: NA
d_gene: NA
CDR3nt: TGTGCCAGCAGTTACCGCACTGTGAACACCGGGGAGCTGTTTTTT
CDR3aa: CASSYRTVNTGELFF

j_gene: TRBJ2-1
v_gene: TRBV19
abundance: NA
d_gene: NA
CDR3nt: TGTGCCAGTAGTACGCAATTCACTAGCAATGAGCAGTTCTTC
CDR3aa: CASSTQFTSNEQFF

j_gene: TRBJ2-2
v_gene: TRBV6-5
abundance: few
d_gene: NA
CDR3nt: TGTGCCAGCAAGCACAGGAGGAACACCGGGGAGCTGTTTTTT
CDR3aa: CASKHRRNTGELFF

j_gene: TRBJ2-7
v_gene: TRBV5-1
abundance: NA
d_gene: TRBD2
CDR3nt: TGCGCCAGCAGCTTGGCCAGCGGGAGGTACGAGCAGTACTTC
CDR3aa: CASSLASGRYEQYF

j_gene: TRBJ1-2
v_gene: TRBV5-1
abundance: NA
d_gene: NA
CDR3nt: TGCGCCAGCAGTCATGGGACCATATTCGGCTACACCTTC
CDR3aa: CASSHGTIFGYTF

j_gene: TRBJ2-7
v_gene: TRBV1
abundance: NA
d_gene: NA
CDR3nt: TGCACCAGCAGCCAGACCTTAGCGGGAGGGCCCTACGAGCAGTACTTC
CDR3aa: CTSSQTLAGGPYEQYF

j_gene: TRBJ1-2
v_gene: TRBV6-1
abundance: NA
d_gene: TRBD1
CDR3nt: TGTGCCAGCAGTGAAATCCCCGATCTGGGACAGGTCCACTATGGCTACACCTTC
CDR3aa: CASSEIPDLGQVHYGYTF

j_gene: TRBJ2-6
v_gene: TRBV6-2/TRBV6-3
abundance: NA
d_gene: NA
CDR3nt: TGTGCCAGCAGTTACGGAACCGGGACTGGTAGAAGGGCCAACGTCCTGACTTTC
CDR3aa: CASSYGTGTGRRANVLTF

j_gene: TRBJ2-7
v_gene: TRBV21-1
abundance: once
d_gene: NA
CDR3nt: TGTGCCATACCATCTCGGGGACTAGCGGATTACGAGCAGTACTTC
CDR3aa: CAIPSRGLADYEQYF

j_gene: TRBJ2-7
v_gene: TRBV29-1
abundance: NA
d_gene: NA
CDR3nt: TGCAGCGTTTTTGCTACAGGGGAGGTCGAGCAGTACTTC
CDR3aa: CSVFATGEVEQYF